Listed here is a single T cell receptor beta chain. What it recognizes is unknown. Assay used: immunoSEQ multiplex PCR; TCRdb lists only in-frame clones, some missing. The sample contains some 140,000 clones, roughly 86% of which appear only once. The study drew the donors from its roughly 110-subject validation cohort, separate from the 666-subject first cohort. This sample is part of a study of cytomegalovirus exposure and HLA in healthy donors. Overall study context: A later analysis reported the same platform for the 90 to 150 validation repertoires and the 500 to 700 first-cohort repertoires.

Study-wide points: In the 130 or so validation repertoires, roughly 94% of cluster scores exceeded 0, per a later analysis. In vitro confirmation showed a few CMV-associated chains to be CMV antigen specific.

CDR1 MGHDK and CDR2 SYGVNS come from the germline V gene. There are 17 residues in the CDR3. Trimming left V 2 bases short and J 5 bases short, with 21 bases between. J is TRBJ1-1 and V is TRBV25-1, with a weak D call TRBD1 (6 bases). Sequencing used PBMCs. The receptor was isolated from a woman between 25 and 40 years old in good health and CMV-seronegative. For the CDR3, the DNA is TGTGCCAGCAGTGAAATAGGGGGGGGAGGTCCTCGGACTGAAGCTTTCTTT. Translated, it gives CASSEIGGGGPRTEAFF. The whole variable domain, remainder taken from reference TRBV25-1 and TRBJ1-1, is EADIYQTPRYLVIGTGKKITLECSQTMGHDKMYWYQQDPGMELHLIHYSYGVNSTEKGDLSSESTVSRIRTEHFPLTLESARPSHTSQYLCASSEIGGGGPRTEAFFGQGTRLTVV.